This TCR beta chain was captured by sequencing in a study of cytomegalovirus exposure and HLA in healthy donors. This clone is termed medium-sized. As yet, its antigen is unknown. From germline, CDR1 is MNHEY and CDR2 SMNVEV (reference sequence). CDR3 length: 13 residues. The germline V and J ends were trimmed by 3 bases and 10 bases, with 12 bases remaining between them. Study findings and constraints: TCR sequences were mostly rare, though some public TCRs occurred in many donors. Later analysis identified a missense DCLRE1C variant that was linked to TCR beta V- and J-gene trimming.

It was with 60 Vbeta and 13 Jbeta primers that the PCR ran. This table comes from immunoSEQ multiplex PCR, and its TCRdb copy is limited to in-frame clones, with some not included. The sample includes approximately 130,000 clones, about two thirds of them seen just once. The TCR was taken from a man aged 45-60 years in good health and CMV-seropositive. Sequences were obtained from PBMCs. This chain joins TRBV27 and TRBJ1-4, with a weak D call TRBD1 (5 bases). The DNA for the CDR3 is TGTGCCAGCAGTTTGCAAGGGGATCGAAAACTGTTTTTT. Translated, it gives CASSLQGDRKLFF.